The subject of this entry is one T cell receptor (beta chain). The data are from a study of T cell responses to AZD1222 COVID-19 vaccine. Trimming removed 3 bases from V and 5 bases from J; junction bases left unmatched: 7. Germline CDR1 reads SEHNR; CDR2 reads FQNEAQ (reference sequence). This CDR3 comprises 15 residues. Sequencing was performed with immunoSEQ multiplex PCR; in TCRdb, only in-frame clones are kept and a portion is missing. This repertoire shows approximately 200,000 clones, 90% to 95% found once; its top ten account for 7.5% to 9.5%. V and J are TRBV7-9 and TRBJ2-7, with 10 bases lining up with TRBD2. The sequencing here drew on peripheral blood, taken on day 0 of AZD1222 vaccination. This sequence originates from an adult in good health. The CDR3 nucleotides read TGTGCCAGCAGCTTCTCTAGCGGGAGAAGGGACGAGCAGTACTTC. Protein product: CASSFSSGRRDEQYF.